This T cell receptor (beta chain) was observed in a study of cytomegalovirus exposure and HLA in healthy donors. This CDR3 is built from 13 residues. In germline, CDR1 is LNHDA, CDR2 SQIVND (reference sequence). V was cut by 6 bases and J by 10 bases, with 18 bases left in between. Both 60 Vbeta primers and 13 Jbeta primers went into the PCR. TCRdb keeps only in-frame clones here, not all; method: immunoSEQ multiplex PCR. The sample has 150,000 to 160,000 clones; 70% to 80% are singletons. The chain links TRBV19 to TRBJ1-2, with D possibly TRBD1 on 5 matching bases. The sample taken for sequencing was PBMCs. The TCR originated in a man between 25 and 39 years old in good health and CMV-seropositive. In DNA, the CDR3 is TGTGCCAGTAGGCAGGGCCTGCTACACGTCTACACCTTC. Its protein is CASRQGLLHVYTF.